This T cell receptor (beta chain) was found in a study of OX40 agonist ivuxolimab in advanced cancers. Looking at the study overall: As their treatment, patients were administered ivuxolimab, an agonistic anti-OX40 (CD134) antibody. Partial responses were observed in three patients, of whom one had hepatocellular carcinoma and two had cutaneous melanoma. Regarding the study as a whole: At 0.1 to 3.0 mg/kg, clonal expansion of CD4+ and CD8+ blood T cells had occurred by week 6. It was not determined which antigens were specifically recognized by the peripheral T cells that had undergone clonal expansion.

V was pared by 0 bases and J by 2 bases, with 9 bases between. Germline assignment: CDR1 MNHEY and CDR2 SVGAGI. The CDR3 has 15 residues. Comment on this clone: The antigen remains undetermined.

Using immunoSEQ multiplex PCR, the repertoire was profiled, and TCRdb retains in-frame clones only, with some absent. Of about 110,000 clones listed, around 90% are singletons. The TCR was taken from an adult with an advanced solid tumor such as melanoma, head and neck, liver or kidney cancer. The V and J genes are TRBV6-5 and TRBJ2-3, with unresolved D. The sample was CD4+ or CD8+ T cells sorted from blood, taken in a trial of the OX40 agonist ivuxolimab. CDR3 sequence: CASSYSDQVTDTQYF. Written as DNA, the CDR3 is TGTGCCAGCAGTTACTCGGATCAGGTCACAGATACGCAGTATTTT.